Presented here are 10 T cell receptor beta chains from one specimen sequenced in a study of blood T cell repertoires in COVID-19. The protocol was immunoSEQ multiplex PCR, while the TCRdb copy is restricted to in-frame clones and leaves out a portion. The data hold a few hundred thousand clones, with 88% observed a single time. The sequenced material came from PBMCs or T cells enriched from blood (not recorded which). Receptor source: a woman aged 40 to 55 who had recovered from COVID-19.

CDR3 DNA sequence: TGTGCCAGCAGTTACTCGAATTATGGGGGGGGCTACACCTTC. As protein: CASSYSNYGGGYTF. The chain is built from TRBV6-5 and TRBJ1-2; tentative D call: TRBD1 (5 bases). V gave up 0 bases and J gave up 8 bases, with 13 bases separating them. CDR1 and CDR2 (germline): MNHEY, SVGAGI. The CDR3 runs to 14 residues.

DNA of the CDR3: TGTGCCTGGAGTGAGAGTGTCGGTCAGCCCCAGCATTTT. This gives the protein CAWSESVGQPQHF. The chain uses TRBV30 and TRBJ1-5; D remains ambiguous. The CDR3 consists of 13 residues. Germline values: CDR1 GTSNPN, CDR2 SVGIG (reference sequence). V was cut by 1 base and J by 6 bases, with 10 bases left in between.

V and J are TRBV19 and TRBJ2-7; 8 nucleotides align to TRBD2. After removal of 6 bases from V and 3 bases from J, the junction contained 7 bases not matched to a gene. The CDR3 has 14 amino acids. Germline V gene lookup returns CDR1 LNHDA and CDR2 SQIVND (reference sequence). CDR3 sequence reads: CASSSGTRLYEQYF. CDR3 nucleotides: TGTGCCAGTAGCTCCGGGACTAGACTCTACGAGCAGTACTTC.

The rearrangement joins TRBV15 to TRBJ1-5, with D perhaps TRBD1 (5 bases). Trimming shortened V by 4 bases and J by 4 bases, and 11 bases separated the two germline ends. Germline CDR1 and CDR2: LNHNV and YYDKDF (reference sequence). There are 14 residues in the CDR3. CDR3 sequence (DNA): TGTGCCACCAGCACCTTGACAGAAAATCAGCCCCAGCATTTT. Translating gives CATSTLTENQPQHF.

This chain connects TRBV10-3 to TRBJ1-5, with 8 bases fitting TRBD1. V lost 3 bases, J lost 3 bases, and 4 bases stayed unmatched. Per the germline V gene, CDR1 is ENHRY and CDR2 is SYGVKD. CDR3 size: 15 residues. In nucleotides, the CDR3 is TGTGCCATCAGTGACGACAGGGGATACAATCAGCCCCAGCATTTT. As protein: CAISDDRGYNQPQHF.

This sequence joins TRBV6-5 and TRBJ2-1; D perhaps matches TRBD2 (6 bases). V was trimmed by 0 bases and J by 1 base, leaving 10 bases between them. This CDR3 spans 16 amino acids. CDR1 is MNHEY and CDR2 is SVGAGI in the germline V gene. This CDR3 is CASSYSARGSYNEQFF. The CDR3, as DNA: TGTGCCAGCAGTTACTCGGCTCGGGGGTCCTACAATGAGCAGTTCTTC.

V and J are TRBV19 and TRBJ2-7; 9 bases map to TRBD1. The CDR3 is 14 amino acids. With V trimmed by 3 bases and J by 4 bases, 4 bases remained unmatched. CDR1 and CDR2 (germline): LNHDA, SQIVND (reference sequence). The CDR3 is CASSMGQGGYEQYF. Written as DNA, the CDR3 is TGTGCCAGTAGTATGGGACAGGGAGGGTACGAGCAGTACTTC.

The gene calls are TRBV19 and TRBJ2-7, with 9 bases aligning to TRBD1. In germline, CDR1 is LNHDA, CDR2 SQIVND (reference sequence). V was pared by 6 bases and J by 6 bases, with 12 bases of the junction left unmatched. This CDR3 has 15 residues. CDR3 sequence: CASSHSGTGYFEQYF. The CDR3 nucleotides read TGTGCCAGTAGCCACTCCGGGACAGGGTACTTCGAGCAGTACTTC.

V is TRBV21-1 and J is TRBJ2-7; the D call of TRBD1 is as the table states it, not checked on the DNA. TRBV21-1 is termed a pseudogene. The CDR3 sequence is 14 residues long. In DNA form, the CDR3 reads TGTGCCAGCAGCCCACAAGACAGGGCCCACGAGCAGTACTTC. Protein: CASSPQDRAHEQYF.

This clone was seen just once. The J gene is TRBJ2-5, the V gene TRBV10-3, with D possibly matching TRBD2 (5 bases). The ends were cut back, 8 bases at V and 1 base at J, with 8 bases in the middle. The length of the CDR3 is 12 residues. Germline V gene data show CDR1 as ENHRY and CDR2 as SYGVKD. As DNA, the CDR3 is TGTGCCATCGGACTGGCCCAAGAGACCCAGTACTTC. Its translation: CAIGLAQETQYF.